One T cell receptor (beta chain) is described in this entry. Its antigen is not yet known. No much larger clone is present one base from it, and per-base qualities are unavailable. The CDR3 starts with the cysteine, ends with the phenylalanine, and has 13 residues. The DNA shown is the 39-base CDR3, in frame from base 1. Sequences SQVTM (CDR1) and ANQGSEA (CDR2) are obtained from the germline V gene. The junction shows trimming of 7 bases on V and 0 bases on J, plus 12 bases between the germline ends. Libraries were prepared through the immunoSEQ multiplex PCR assay. The multiplex PCR relied on a mix of 60 forward primers for TCR Vbeta segments and 13 reverse primers for TCR Jbeta segments. A multiplex PCR assay on genomic DNA amplified the CDR3 region of rearranged TCR beta genes. On the Illumina HiSeq System, the amplified TCR beta libraries were sequenced as 87-base-pair reads. As for the authors' bioinformatics: In a later analysis, some 80 million unique TCR beta chains were counted across the approximately 670 repertoires, and around 11 million of these chains were shared by at least two donors. Raw reads were error-corrected and collapsed into unique sequences with a nearest-neighbor algorithm that merged closely related sequences to remove PCR and sequencing errors. CDR3 sequences were aligned to IMGT reference sequences to assign V, D and J gene segments. For a sequence to be retained, at least a six-nucleotide match to both a V gene segment and a J gene segment was required. Rearrangements were called productive when the CDR3 lacked stop codons and stayed in frame with V and J; all others were non-productive. Following IMGT convention, CDR3 was defined as the stretch from the second conserved V-encoded cysteine to the conserved J-encoded phenylalanine. The earlier analysis of 587 of the donors excluded sequences that lacked an unambiguous match to a single V gene segment. An earlier analysis of fewer than 750 of the donors called V segments functional above 56.7% productive rearrangements and segregating when the between-donor standard deviation exceeded 5%. To diagnose cytomegalovirus status from the catalog of TCR beta chain sequences, a statistical classification framework was built. In a later analysis, V and J genes were assigned by comparing TCR nucleotide sequences against IMGT/GENE-DB human TR gene sequences. Using the TCRdist pipeline, a later analysis assigned CDR3 sequences along with most-parsimonious VDJ recombination scenarios. A later analysis defined each TCR beta chain by its CDR3 amino acid sequence plus V-gene family, and excluded reads lacking a unique V-gene family. As a way to deal with suspected cross-contamination and a sequencing artifact, a later analysis dropped 640 or so nucleotide sequences that were highly shared and had low generation probability. A later analysis calculated a clonal expansion index for each public chain from normalized within-repertoire ranks of inferred template counts. Generation probabilities in a later analysis came from a VDJ recombination model fitted to out-of-frame rearrangements, and those results were checked against IGoR. Hypergeometric tests were used in a later analysis to score TCR-TCR, TCR-HLA and TCR-CMV co-occurrence, with a repertoire-size bias correction applied to the TCR pairs. False discovery rates were estimated in a later analysis by permuting HLA or CMV assignments 20 times. In a later analysis, co-occurring TCRs were grouped using DBSCAN, with TCRdist sequence similarity added in when clustering inside HLA-allele-positive subsets. For co-occurrence clustering, repertoires with fewer than 30,000 or more than 120,000 public chains were excluded, along with five repertoires with anomalous nucleotide sharing. Held by TCRdb, this immuneACCESS table contains in-frame sequences only and omits some clones. Under half of the omission traces to an unresolved V gene where checked; the cause of the rest is unknown. V, J and clone size are taken as reported in that table, and D and trimming were inferred from the DNA itself. The sample table lists about 180,000 clones, 72% of them with a count of one. The top ten clonotypes cover under 2.5% of the sample.

The sample belongs to a study of cytomegalovirus exposure and HLA in healthy donors (dated by TCRdb to the late 2010s). Study-wide context: According to an earlier analysis of several hundred of the donors, about 179 million T cells yielded 90 million to 140 million unique TCR beta sequences and about 300 Gb of sequence data. A later analysis re-analyzed previously published TCR beta repertoires from roughly 630 donors and added high-resolution HLA genotyping to study TCR occurrence patterns. In the later analysis, no new phenotypic data were used to find candidate immune exposures; instead, reliance was placed on TCR beta sequences and their occurrence across donors. Roughly 290 gigabases of sequencing data and around 80 million unique TCR sequences made up an early release that covered 500 to 650 HLA-typed donors. To decide whether each TCR beta V gene segment behaved as functional or pseudogenic, an earlier analysis of nearly 600 of the donors relied on high-throughput TCR beta sequencing. HLA typing included class I and class II loci at four-digit resolution. Of the roughly 400 genotyped donors, around 81% fell in the genetic ancestry cluster associated with self-reported Caucasian donors. The number of donors typed differed by locus, with roughly 620-630 for A, B, C, DRB1 and DQB1, around 500 for DQA1, 600 to 610 for DPA1, and roughly 450 for DPB1. The study aimed to test whether cataloging public T cell receptors could reveal signatures of past pathogen exposure. Across approximately 400 genotyped donors of the cohort, an average of roughly 200,000 unique TCR beta nucleotide sequences per donor were sequenced, and roughly 17% of those sequences were non-productive. Along with the approximately 650-subject first cohort, a separate validation cohort of over a hundred different subjects was used. Genome-wide SNP genotypes for about 65% of the roughly 670 donors were used in a later genetic analysis, which treated that subset as a discovery cohort. All discovery cohort repertoires had been generated using a single sequencing platform. A few DR-DQ haplotypes were treated as single units for association and clustering because of strong linkage in the cohort. Alongside the repertoire data, information on donor age, sex, ethnicity and CMV serostatus was compiled. The T cell repertoires of roughly 660 subjects were profiled by immunosequencing and related to cytomegalovirus serostatus. The study combined high-throughput TCR immunosequencing, statistical association of individual TCRs with disease status, and machine learning to predict cytomegalovirus infection status. What the study reported, not specific to this receptor: The authors suggested that the approach could potentially be generalized to other disease states and immunological phenotypes. In vitro tests confirmed that a few of the cytomegalovirus-associated TCR beta chains recognize cytomegalovirus antigens. A further reported finding was that TCR beta sequences accurately predicted the HLA-A and HLA-B alleles for most subjects in the first cohort. When HLA alleles, especially DR and DQ, strongly co-occurred, attributing TCR associations to individual alleles was difficult. In this cohort, only TCR beta chains were sequenced, and detectable features were limited by the absence of alpha or paired-chain data. CMV serostatus was the only immune exposure information available for the cohort. In an earlier analysis of some 540 of the donors, most TCR beta V segments appeared in productive rearrangements about 87% or about 30% of the time, broadly matching IMGT annotations. In a later analysis, some 17,000 TCR beta sequences were associated with specific HLA alleles at a false discovery rate of 0.05. Most TCR sequences were seen in very few donors, while some public TCRs were found in many individuals. The 87-base-pair reads could not distinguish some IMGT-functional V segments, including TRBV6-2 and TRBV6-3, so those segments were excluded. A later analysis found that most CMV-associated TCR beta chains appeared HLA-restricted, with HLA associations seemingly driven largely by CMV exposure. According to a later genetic analysis, donors in an Asian-associated ancestry cluster had fewer N-insertions in productive TCRs than the approximately 670-donor mean. In a later analysis, several top co-occurrence clusters were reported to appear linked to parvovirus B19, influenza, CMV and Epstein-Barr virus. Because counts were too low, under 20 rarely observed V segments, including chromosome 9 orphons, were left out of the earlier analysis of approximately 500 of the donors. A later analysis found that TCR association rates varied across HLA loci, with DRB1 alleles showing the most associated TCRs and HLA-C alleles the fewest. The study listed 164 TCR beta chains as associated with cytomegalovirus. A later genetic analysis associated a missense DCLRE1C variant with V-gene and J-gene trimming of TCR beta chains, and an independent cohort replicated the association. Compared with equally common non-associated chains, HLA-associated TCR beta chains in a later analysis were more clonally expanded and had lower generation probabilities. Linkage disequilibrium might explain the correlated functional status among segregating V segments, but an unknown experimental factor could not be ruled out. A group of highly shared sequence variants was considered likely to be a technical artifact of the sequencing pipeline. Presence/absence analyses assumed roughly uniform sequencing depth across donors, an assumption that may not hold. Because HLA typing was missing for some donors at each locus, association tests included only the typed subset. In both the original and validation cohorts, the classifier was reported to diagnose cytomegalovirus status with high specificity and sensitivity.

The cohort consisted of approximately 670 healthy bone marrow donors. Cohort members were all nominally healthy when sampled, although unrecorded immune exposures were likely present. CMV serostatus was positive for about 300 and negative for 352 of the 666 cohort members, and was not recorded for this donor. A peripheral blood sample was collected from each donor, and TCR beta sequencing was performed on peripheral blood mononuclear cells. The Qiagen DNeasy Blood Extraction Kit was used to extract genomic DNA from the blood cell samples. The chain is encoded by TRBV29-1 joined to TRBJ1-2, with a weak D call of TRBD1 (5 bases match). The receptor comes from a human donor in good health. The sample comprised PBMCs. The sequence in DNA is TGCAGCGCCGTGACAGCGTCTAACTATGGCTACACCTTC. Its translation reads: CSAVTASNYGYTF.